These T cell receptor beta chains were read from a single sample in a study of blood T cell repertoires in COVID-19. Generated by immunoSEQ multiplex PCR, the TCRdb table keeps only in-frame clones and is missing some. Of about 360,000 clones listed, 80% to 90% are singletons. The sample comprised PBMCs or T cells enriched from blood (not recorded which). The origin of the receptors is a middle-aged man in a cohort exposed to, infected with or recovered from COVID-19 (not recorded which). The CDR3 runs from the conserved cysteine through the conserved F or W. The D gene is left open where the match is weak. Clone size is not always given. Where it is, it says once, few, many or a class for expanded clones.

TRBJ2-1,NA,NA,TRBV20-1,CSASGGSPYNEQFF
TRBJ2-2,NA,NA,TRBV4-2,CASSRGNTGELFF
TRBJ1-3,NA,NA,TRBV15,CATSTTGLGTIYF
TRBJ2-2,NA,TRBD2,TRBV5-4,CASSLRASGAGELFF
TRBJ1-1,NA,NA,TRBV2,CASSEAGMRTEAFF
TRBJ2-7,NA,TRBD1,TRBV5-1,CASSLTGWNYEQYF
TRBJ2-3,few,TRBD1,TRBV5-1,CASSWTGGETDTQYF
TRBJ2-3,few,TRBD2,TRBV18,CASSPPSGSPDTQYF
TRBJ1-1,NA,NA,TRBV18,CASSPLRGTEAFF
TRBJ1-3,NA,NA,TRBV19,CASSIEASGNTIYF
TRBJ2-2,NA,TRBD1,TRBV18,CASSRDRGRGTGELFF
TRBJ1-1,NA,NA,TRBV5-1,CASNRGQSGTEAFF